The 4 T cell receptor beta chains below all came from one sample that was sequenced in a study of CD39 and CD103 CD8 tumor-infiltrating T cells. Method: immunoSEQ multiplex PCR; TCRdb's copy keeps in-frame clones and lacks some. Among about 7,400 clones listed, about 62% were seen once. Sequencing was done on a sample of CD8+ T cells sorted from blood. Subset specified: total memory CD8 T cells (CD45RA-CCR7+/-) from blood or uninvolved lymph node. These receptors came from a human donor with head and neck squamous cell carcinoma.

The DNA of the CDR3 is TGTGCCAGCAGGCGGGGACAGCCCCAGCATTTT. Its protein product is CASRRGQPQHF. The gene calls are TRBV2 and TRBJ1-5, with D uncertain. The length of the CDR3 is 11 residues. V gave up 6 bases and J gave up 7 bases, with 7 bases separating them. Germline-derived CDR1 and CDR2 are SNHLY and FYNNEI.

CDR3 region: CASRPQGGAAYYGYTF. CDR3 sequence (DNA): TGTGCCAGCAGACCCCAAGGGGGGGCGGCCTACTATGGCTACACCTTC. V usage is TRBV6-6 and J usage is TRBJ1-2, with D possibly matching TRBD1 (6 bases). CDR3 length equals 16 residues. The V end lost 6 bases, the J end lost 3 bases, and 20 bases lay between the germline ends. CDR1 and CDR2 from the germline V gene are MNHNY and SVGAGI (reference sequence).

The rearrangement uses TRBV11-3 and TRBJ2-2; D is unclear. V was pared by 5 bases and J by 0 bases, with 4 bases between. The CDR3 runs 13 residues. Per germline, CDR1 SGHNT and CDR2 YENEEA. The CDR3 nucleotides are TGTGCCAGCAGCCCCCCGAACACCGGGGAGCTGTTTTTT. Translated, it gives CASSPPNTGELFF.

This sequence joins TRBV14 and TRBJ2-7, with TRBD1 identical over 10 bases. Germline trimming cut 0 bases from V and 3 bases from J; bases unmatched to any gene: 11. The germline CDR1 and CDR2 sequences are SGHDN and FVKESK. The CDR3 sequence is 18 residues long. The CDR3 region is CASSQEGVGGQGFYEQYF. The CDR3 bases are TGTGCCAGCAGCCAAGAAGGCGTAGGGGGACAGGGGTTCTACGAGCAGTACTTC.